The sequence of this TCR beta chain was determined in a study of cytotoxic CD8 clonotypes in ibrutinib-treated CLL. CDR1 is ENHRY and CDR2 is SYGVKD in the germline V gene. V shed 6 bases and J shed 0 bases, with 5 bases lying between them. CDR3 length equals 13 residues. Details on this clone: Its antigen is unidentified.

The intended depth for sequencing was 1 in 200,000 to 1 in 1 million T cells. Sequencing used immunoSEQ multiplex PCR; TCRdb keeps in-frame clones, though not all of them. The sample holds about 330,000 clones, roughly 67% seen once. Study-wide results and limits: Starting clonality was above that of age-matched healthy donors and tracked circulating CD8+ T-cell counts.

The starting material was PBMCs, obtained after 36 months of ibrutinib treatment. This receptor was identified in a human donor with chronic lymphocytic leukemia. The chain is built from TRBV10-3 and TRBJ2-2; no clear D. CDR3 amino acids: CAIRSANTGELFF. The CDR3 DNA reads TGTGCCATCAGATCAGCGAACACCGGGGAGCTGTTTTTT.